These 17 T cell receptor beta chains share one sample of origin, sequenced in a study of CD8 T cells in Susac syndrome. With random hexamers, reverse transcription was performed on about 0.45 to 1 ug of RNA. MiXCR was run by TCRdb on the immunoSEQ multiplex PCR reads, yielding one entry per CDR3 protein. This sample has over 150,000 distinct CDR3 sequences; 80% to 95% occur once, and the top ten carry around 0.1%. The sequenced material came from CD4+ T cells from PBMCs. All receptors come from a human donor with multiple sclerosis.

The chain employs TRBV7-2 and TRBJ2-7; no firm D call. This CDR3 comprises 12 residues. V was pared by 5 bases and J by 6 bases, with 11 bases between. Germline V gives CDR1 SGHTA, CDR2 FQGNSA. CDR3 sequence: CASSAPPTEQYF. The CDR3 DNA is TGTGCCAGCAGCGCCCCCCCTACCGAGCAGTACTTC. The variable domain in full, completed from reference TRBV7-2 and TRBJ2-7, reads GAGVSQSPSNKVTEKGKDVELRCDPISGHTALYWYRQSLGQGLEFLIYFQGNSAPDKSGLPSDRFSAERTGGSVSTLTIQRTQQEDSAVYLCASSAPPTEQYFGPGTRLTVT.

The chain combines TRBV3-1 with TRBJ1-1, with D perhaps matching TRBD1 (6 bases). Trimming removed 1 base at V and 4 bases at J, with 13 bases between. The CDR3 sequence is 15 residues long. CDR1 is LGHDT and CDR2 is YNNKEL in the germline V gene (reference sequence). As DNA, the CDR3 is TGTGCCAGCAGCCAAGGGGGGGGCTGGAGCACTGAAGCTTTCTTT. Amino acids: CASSQGGGWSTEAFF.

The rearrangement uses TRBV19 and TRBJ1-1, with D possibly being TRBD1 (6 bases). V dropped 6 bases and J dropped 2 bases, with 10 bases sitting between them. The CDR3 is 13 residues long. CDR1 LNHDA and CDR2 SQIVND come from the germline V gene (reference sequence). CDR3 coding DNA: TGTGCCAGTAGCAGGGGACTCAACACTGAAGCTTTCTTT. It encodes CASSRGLNTEAFF. Drawing the rest from reference TRBV19 and TRBJ1-1, the complete variable domain is DGGITQSPKYLFRKEGQNVTLSCEQNLNHDAMYWYRQDPGQGLRLIYYSQIVNDFQKGDIAEGYSVSREKKESFPLTVTSAQKNPTAFYLCASSRGLNTEAFFGQGTRLTVV.

The V gene is TRBV2, the J gene TRBJ2-5, with a possible D match to TRBD2 (5 bases). Trimming took off 5 bases at V and 4 bases at J, with 11 bases between the two ends. Germline V lookup: CDR1 SNHLY, CDR2 FYNNEI. The CDR3 sequence is 13 residues long. CDR3 nucleotide sequence: TGTGCCAGCAGTTCCCTCAGCGGAGAGACCCAGTACTTC. Translating gives CASSSLSGETQYF.

The chain couples TRBV10-3 to TRBJ1-1; D uncertain. Looked up from germline, CDR1 is ENHRY and CDR2 is SYGVKD. Trimming took 6 bases from V and 2 from J, leaving 10 bases between them. The CDR3 loop spans 13 amino acids. The CDR3 is CAIRERPNTEAFF. The CDR3 nucleotides read TGTGCCATCAGGGAACGGCCAAACACTGAAGCTTTCTTT.

The CDR3 sequence: CASSYRGGKDEQFF. DNA for the CDR3: TGTGCCAGCAGTTACCGAGGGGGAAAGGATGAGCAGTTCTTC. This chain connects TRBV6-2 or TRBV6-3 to TRBJ2-1; D perhaps matches TRBD1 (6 bases). CDR3 length: 14 residues. The germline V and J ends were trimmed by 2 bases and 8 bases, with 13 bases remaining between them. CDR1 and CDR2 from the germline V gene are MNHEY and SVGEGT.

The chain recombines TRBV2 with TRBJ2-7; 8 bases agree with TRBD1. CDR1 is SNHLY and CDR2 is FYNNEI in the germline V gene. After removal of 8 bases from V and 1 base from J, the junction contained 7 bases not matched to a gene. The CDR3 consists of 14 residues. This CDR3 reads CASGSYRGSYEQYF. The CDR3 DNA is TGTGCCAGCGGGAGCTACAGGGGGTCCTACGAGCAGTACTTC.

This clonotype showed up just a few times. The V call is TRBV28, the J call TRBJ2-7; D ambiguous. This CDR3 is built from 11 residues. V was trimmed by 2 bases and J by 5 bases, leaving 4 bases between them. The germline V gene encodes CDR1 MDHEN and CDR2 SYDVKM. The CDR3 sequence is CASSLENEQYF. The DNA of the CDR3 is TGTGCCAGCAGTTTAGAGAACGAGCAGTACTTC.

The V call is TRBV2, the J call TRBJ2-6; 9 bases are shared with TRBD1. The length of the CDR3 is 15 residues. J gave up 9 bases and V 6 bases, and 9 bases lay outside the gene matches. Germline V gene data show CDR1 as SNHLY and CDR2 as FYNNEI. This CDR3 is CASSAPQGAVNVLTF. CDR3 in DNA: TGTGCCAGCAGCGCACCACAGGGGGCTGTCAACGTCCTGACTTTC.

The genes are TRBV19 and TRBJ2-2, with 7 bases fitting TRBD1. This CDR3 contains 14 residues. Germline-derived CDR1 and CDR2 are LNHDA and SQIVND (reference sequence). The V segment lost 3 bases and the J segment 6 bases; nucleotides outside the gene matches: 4. The chain's CDR3 is CASSITGVPGELFF. CDR3 nucleotides: TGTGCCAGTAGTATTACAGGGGTGCCCGGGGAGCTGTTTTTT.

Of note for this clonotype: The junction and the germline gene differ at one end; a read error may be behind it. The V and J genes are TRBV27 and TRBJ2-7; 8 bases agree with TRBD2. This CDR3 spans 16 amino acids. Germline V gives CDR1 MNHEY, CDR2 SMNVEV (reference sequence). The CDR3 is CASSLVPSAGVYGQYF. For the CDR3, the DNA is TGTGCCAGCAGTTTAGTCCCCTCAGCGGGAGTCTACGGGCAGTACTTC.

The chain couples TRBV7-2 to TRBJ2-1; TRBD2 matches 10 bases. The germline CDR1 and CDR2 sequences are SGHTA and FQGNSA. The V gene end was trimmed by 3 bases and the J gene end by 1 base; junction bases not matched to a gene: 0. This CDR3 comprises 15 residues. CDR3: CASSLGLASYNEQFF. The CDR3 DNA reads as TGTGCCAGCAGCTTGGGACTAGCGTCCTACAATGAGCAGTTCTTC.

The sample holds one count of this clonotype. The CDR3 DNA follows: TGTGCCAGCAGTTTATCTAGAGGAGGTCGGGTCTCTGAAGCTTTCTTT. Protein product: CASSLSRGGRVSEAFF. The chain carries TRBV27 and TRBJ1-1; the D is unclear. This CDR3 is built from 16 residues. The germline V gene has CDR1 MNHEY and CDR2 SMNVEV (reference sequence). V dropped 0 bases and J dropped 6 bases, with 17 bases sitting between them.

J is TRBJ1-1 and V is TRBV20-1; 7 bases align to TRBD1. This CDR3 has 17 amino acids. The V gene end was trimmed by 0 bases and the J gene end by 4 bases; junction bases not matched to a gene: 14. Germline V lookup: CDR1 DFQATT, CDR2 SNEGSKA (reference sequence). The CDR3, as DNA: TGCAGTGCTAGAGATCCGGGGGGGACAGCAGAGGCCACTGAAGCTTTCTTT. Translating gives CSARDPGGTAEATEAFF.

J is TRBJ2-1 and V is TRBV30; possible D gene TRBD2, 6 bases. Germline-derived CDR1 and CDR2 are GTSNPN and SVGIG (reference sequence). Trimming stripped 4 bases from V and 0 bases from J, with 13 bases between. This CDR3 comprises 15 residues. The CDR3 bases are TGTGCCTGGACCGCGGGGCCTAGCTCCTACAATGAGCAGTTCTTC. This encodes CAWTAGPSSYNEQFF.

J is TRBJ2-7 and V is TRBV19; the D gene could be TRBD1 or TRBD2 (5 bases each). Looked up from germline, CDR1 is LNHDA and CDR2 is SQIVND (reference sequence). The CDR3 contains 16 residues. V gave up 5 bases and J gave up 0 bases, with 17 bases separating them. The CDR3 DNA reads TGTGCCAGTAGTCCTCGCTGGGGACGAGGCTCCTACGAGCAGTACTTC. Translating gives CASSPRWGRGSYEQYF.

The rearrangement uses TRBV12-3 or TRBV12-4 and TRBJ1-2, with unresolved D. The ends were cut back, 7 bases at V and 4 bases at J, with 13 bases in the middle. The CDR3 length is 13 residues. CDR3 residues: CASNLEGIYGYTF. As DNA, the CDR3 is TGTGCCAGCAACTTGGAAGGGATCTATGGCTACACCTTC.